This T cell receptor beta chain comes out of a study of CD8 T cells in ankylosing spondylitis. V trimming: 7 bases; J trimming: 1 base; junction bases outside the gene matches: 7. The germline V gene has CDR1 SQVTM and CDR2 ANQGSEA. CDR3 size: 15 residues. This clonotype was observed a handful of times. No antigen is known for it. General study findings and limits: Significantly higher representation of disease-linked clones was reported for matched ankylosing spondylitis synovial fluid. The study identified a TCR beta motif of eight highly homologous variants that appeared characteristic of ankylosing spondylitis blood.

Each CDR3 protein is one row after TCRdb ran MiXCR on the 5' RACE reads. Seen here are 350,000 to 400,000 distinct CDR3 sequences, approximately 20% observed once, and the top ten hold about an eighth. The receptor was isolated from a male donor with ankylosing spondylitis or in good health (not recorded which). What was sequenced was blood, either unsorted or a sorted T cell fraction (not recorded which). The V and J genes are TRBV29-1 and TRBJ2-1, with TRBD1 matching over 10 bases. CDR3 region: CSASLGQGSYNEQFF. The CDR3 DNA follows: TGCAGCGCCTCCCTGGGACAGGGGTCCTACAATGAGCAGTTCTTC.